Presented here are 17 T cell receptor beta chains from one specimen sequenced in a study of metastatic and nonmetastatic thyroid tumors. TCRdb re-called clones via MiXCR from the PCR reads. In the table there are about 92,000 clones, about 15% of which are singletons. No patient had received any treatment before thyroid surgery. Sequenced: blood. The source of these receptors is a female donor with papillary thyroid cancer or a benign thyroid nodule (not recorded which). Some clones in this sample may be carry-over from other donors' samples.

This clone showed up many times. This sequence joins TRBV24-1 and TRBJ2-1; 14 bases align to TRBD2. Germline V CDR1 and CDR2: KGHDR, SFDVKD. V dropped 3 bases and J dropped 9; count of bases not matched to a gene: 9. The CDR3 runs 17 residues. CDR3 sequence: CATSDETSGGGHVEQFF. CDR3 bases: TGTGCCACCAGTGATGAGACTAGCGGGGGGGGACACGTTGAGCAGTTCTTC.

This clone was found a few times. A read error is possible here, since a much larger clone lies one base away. At the DNA level, this CDR3 is encoded by other sequences in the same sample as well. This sequence joins TRBV10-3 and TRBJ2-3; the match to TRBD2 covers 14 bases. The CDR3 extends over 19 amino acids. Trimming removed 6 bases from V and 0 bases from J; junction bases left unmatched: 11. Germline V gene sequence: CDR1 ENHRY, CDR2 SYGVKD. In DNA form, the CDR3 reads TGTGCCATCAGGACTAGCGGGGGGGCCTCTGATACTAGCACAGATACGCAGTATTTT. It specifies CAIRTSGGASDTSTDTQYF.

Details on this clone: A much larger clone lies a single base off, so this may be a read error. The rearrangement uses TRBV9 and TRBJ2-2, with no clear D. This CDR3 comprises 18 residues. V lost 0 bases to trimming and J lost 1 base, with 16 bases between them. Germline assignment: CDR1 SGDLS and CDR2 YYNGEE. The CDR3 nucleotides are TGTGCCAGCAGCGTAGATACAAGGTGGTGGGGGAACACCGGGGAGCTGTTTTTT. Translated: CASSVDTRWWGNTGELFF. Based on the CDR3 plus reference TRBV9 and TRBJ2-2, the full variable domain is DSGVTQTPKHLITATGQRVTLRCSPRSGDLSVYWYQQSLDQGLQFLIQYYNGEERAKGNILERFSAQQFPDLHSELNLSSLELGDSALYFCASSVDTRWWGNTGELFFGEGSRLTVL.

The table lists this clone with many counts. V usage is TRBV10-1 and J usage is TRBJ1-2, with a tentative D call TRBD1 (6 bases). The V end was cut by 6 bases, the J end by 1 base, with 12 bases between. Per the germline V gene, CDR1 is WNHNN and CDR2 is SYGVQD (reference sequence). The CDR3 has 14 residues. CDR3 protein: CASRLMTGNYGYTF. The CDR3 bases are TGCGCCAGCAGATTAATGACAGGTAACTATGGCTACACCTTC.

This rearrangement joins TRBV18 to TRBJ2-7; possible D gene TRBD2, 5 bases. This CDR3 is built from 13 residues. The germline V gene encodes CDR1 KGHSH and CDR2 LQKENI. Trimming cost V 0 bases and J 6 bases, with 9 bases left between them. The CDR3 DNA is TGTGCCAGCTCACCACCCGGGGTTTTCGAGCAGTACTTC. Translating gives CASSPPGVFEQYF.

At least ten counts were recorded for this clone. V gene TRBV28 combines with J gene TRBJ1-3, with D uncertain. V dropped 3 bases and J dropped 0 bases, with 6 bases sitting between them. Per the germline V gene, CDR1 is MDHEN and CDR2 is SYDVKM. There are 14 residues in the CDR3. The CDR3 DNA reads TGTGCCAGCAGTTTGGGCGGCTCTGGAAACACCATATATTTT. It is translated as CASSLGGSGNTIYF.

The J gene is TRBJ2-7, the V gene TRBV5-1, with TRBD1 as a possible D gene (6 bases). This CDR3 has 13 amino acids. From germline, CDR1 is SGHRS and CDR2 YFSETQ. Trimming removed 4 bases from V and 9 bases from J, with 17 bases in between. The CDR3 sequence: CASSSRGDHAQYF. CDR3 coding DNA: TGCGCCAGCAGCAGCAGGGGAGACCACGCGCAGTACTTC. Complete variable domain (other parts from reference TRBV5-1 and TRBJ2-7): KAGVTQTPRYLIKTRGQQVTLSCSPISGHRSVSWYQQTPGQGLQFLFEYFSETQRNKGNFPGRFSGRQFSNSRSEMNVSTLELGDSALYLCASSSRGDHAQYFGPGTRLTVT.

About this clone itself: Given a much more abundant clone one base away, this may be a read error. V is TRBV4-1 and J is TRBJ2-1; TRBD2 matches at 12 bases. Germline loops: CDR1 MGHRA, CDR2 YSYEKL. This CDR3 region has 17 residues. In DNA form, the CDR3 reads TGCGCCAGAAGCCGCGGAGGACTAGCGGGGATCTACAATGAGCAGTTCTTC. As protein: CARSRGGLAGIYNEQFF.

This clone was detected ten times or more. This chain connects TRBV9 to TRBJ2-3; tentatively, D is TRBD1 (5 bases). Trimming removed 0 bases from V and 6 bases from J, with 14 bases in between. Germline V CDR1 and CDR2: SGDLS, YYNGEE. The CDR3 loop spans 15 amino acids. CDR3 sequence: CASSVDAGNSDTQYF. The CDR3 bases are TGTGCCAGCAGCGTAGATGCAGGGAATTCCGATACGCAGTATTTT.

This clone was seen ten or more times. The rearrangement joins TRBV5-1 to TRBJ1-1; D not certain. The CDR3 extends over 12 amino acids. Germline V CDR1 and CDR2: SGHRS, YFSETQ. The V and J ends lost 0 bases and 9 bases respectively, with 9 bases between them. This chain's CDR3 is CASSLVGSQAFF. CDR3 sequence (DNA): TGCGCCAGCAGCTTGGTGGGGTCGCAAGCTTTCTTT.

This clone was seen a handful of times. This chain links TRBV2 with TRBJ1-4; weak D call: TRBD1 (6 bases). There are 14 residues in the CDR3. The germline V and J ends were trimmed by 6 bases and 3 bases, with 11 bases remaining between them. From germline, CDR1 is SNHLY and CDR2 FYNNEI. The DNA of the CDR3 is TGTGCCAGCAGAGGGACACCTCCTAATGAAAAACTGTTTTTT. It is translated as CASRGTPPNEKLFF.

This sequence joins TRBV6-1 and TRBJ1-1; TRBD1 agrees at 9 bases. The CDR3 is 15 amino acids. J lost 5 bases, V lost 6 bases, and 10 bases had no gene match. Looked up from germline, CDR1 is MNHNS and CDR2 is SASEGT. The DNA for the CDR3 is TGTGCCAGCAGGAACAGGGGGCGTGTGCTAACTGAAGCTTTCTTT. It is translated as CASRNRGRVLTEAFF.

This clone was observed a handful of times. A junction boundary mismatches the germline segment, possibly from a read error. The V gene is TRBV19, the J gene TRBJ1-2; TRBD1 might be the D (6 bases). Looked up from germline, CDR1 is LNHDA and CDR2 is SQIVND (reference sequence). The CDR3 extends over 13 amino acids. The CDR3 sequence is CASVVTGTNGYNF. The CDR3 coding sequence is TGTGCCAGTGTGGTTACCGGGACAAATGGCTACAACTTC.

This clone was found a few times. A much larger clone is a single base away; this may be a read error. Different DNA sequences within this sample yield the same CDR3. The chain employs TRBV6-1 and TRBJ1-2; 7 bases are shared with TRBD1. Per germline, CDR1 MNHNS and CDR2 SASEGT. CDR3 length: 13 amino acids. The chain's CDR3 is CASSEPGGQILYF. In DNA, the CDR3 is TGTGCCAGCAGTGAACCGGGGGGACAGATACTTTACTTC.

As concerns this clone: A much larger clone differs by one base, so this may be a read error. V gene TRBV11-2 combines with J gene TRBJ2-3, with 7 bases that match TRBD2. Trimming took 2 bases from V and 5 from J; bases not matched to a gene: 13. The germline CDR1 and CDR2 sequences are SGHAT and FQNNGV. This CDR3 contains 17 residues. CDR3 sequence (DNA): TGTGCCAGCAGCTTAAGACACACAGCGGGGCCTTTAGATACGCAGTATTTT. Its protein product is CASSLRHTAGPLDTQYF.

This clone was observed at least ten times. V is TRBV20-1 and J is TRBJ1-6, with D perhaps matching TRBD1 (6 bases). This CDR3 has 13 residues. Germline CDR1 and CDR2: DFQATT and SNEGSKA (reference sequence). The V end lost 4 bases, the J end lost 7 bases, and 11 bases lay between the germline ends. The CDR3 coding sequence is TGCAGTGCTAATTCAGGGGACAATTCACCCCTCCACTTT. Its protein is CSANSGDNSPLHF.

The V and J genes are TRBV3-1 and TRBJ1-1; TRBD1 might be the D (5 bases). Trimming cost V 5 bases and J 1 base, with 8 bases left between them. Germline V gives CDR1 LGHDT, CDR2 YNNKEL (reference sequence). The CDR3 sequence is 13 residues long. The DNA of the CDR3 is TGTGCCAGCAGCTCGACAGAGAACACTGAAGCTTTCTTT. This encodes CASSSTENTEAFF.